This record concerns one TCR beta chain sequence. Antigen: not known. These data come from a study of shared clonotypes between healthy human individuals. Measured with immunoSEQ multiplex PCR; TCRdb has only the in-frame clones, and not every one. The top ten hold under 2% of the sample, which has roughly 2,000,000 clones, around 95% seen once. Study outcomes and limitations: Researchers sampled only blood; tissue repertoires likely differ.

This CDR3 spans 14 amino acids. CDR1 and CDR2 from the germline V gene are LNHDA and SQIVND (reference sequence). Trimming left V 2 bases short and J 5 bases short, with 13 bases between. It was CD45RO-negative cells, positively selected for CCR7, that made up naive CD8 cells, with terminally differentiated effector memory CD45RA+ cells excluded. The sample consisted of naive CD8+ T cells from PBMCs. This TCR derives from a man between 18 and 35 years old in good health. Some clones in this sample may be carry-over from other donors' samples. The gene calls are TRBV19 and TRBJ2-7; D is possibly TRBD2 (7 bases). The CDR3 nucleotides read TGTGCCAGTAGTATATCGGGGGGCCGGGACGAGCAGTACTTC. Translating gives CASSISGGRDEQYF.